This T cell receptor (beta chain) emerged from a study of blood T cell repertoires in COVID-19. Study in general: The study drew acute and convalescent COVID-19 samples from the United States, Italy and Spain.

The germline CDR1 and CDR2 sequences are MNHNY and SVGAGI (reference sequence). Losses at the gene ends were 2 bases for V and 4 bases for J; bases not matched to a gene: 7. The CDR3 totals 16 residues. Method: immunoSEQ multiplex PCR; TCRdb's copy keeps in-frame clones and lacks some. The sample consists of about 240,000 clones, about 82% of them appearing once. The J gene is TRBJ1-5, the V gene TRBV6-6; 8 bases agree with TRBD1. The TCR comes from a man aged 80 or over with acute or convalescent COVID-19. The sequenced sample consisted of peripheral blood. As DNA, the CDR3 is TGTGCCAGCAGTTACCCCATCGGACAGGGAAATCAGCCCCAGCATTTT. Translated: CASSYPIGQGNQPQHF.